The clone carrying this T cell receptor (beta chain) was recorded a few times. This entry is derived from a study of T cells after yellow fever vaccination. With 3 bases removed from V and 5 bases from J, the gap between germline ends came to 11 bases. The CDR3 length is 14 residues. TCRdb re-analysed the 5' RACE reads in MiXCR, keeping a single row per CDR3 protein. This table has just under 85,000 distinct CDR3 sequences, about 14% appearing once. The sample in question was CD8+ T cells not binding an NS4B(214-222) dextramer, sorted from PBMCs, obtained less than 25 days after the first yellow fever vaccination. The rearrangement joins TRBV12-3 or TRBV12-4 to TRBJ2-1, with D unclear. The clonotype originates from a man younger than 35 who received the YFV17D yellow fever vaccine. The CDR3 loop reads CASSFWRTNNEQFF. The CDR3 DNA reads as TGTGCCAGCAGTTTTTGGCGGACCAACAATGAGCAGTTCTTC.